This T cell receptor (beta chain) comes out of a study of metastatic and nonmetastatic thyroid tumors. TCRdb re-clonotyped the PCR reads through MiXCR. The sample has about 33,000 clones; 15% to 20% are singletons. Trimming removed 5 bases from V and 6 bases from J; junction bases left unmatched: 3. Germline CDR1 reads MNHEY; CDR2 reads SVGEGT. The CDR3 covers 15 residues. This clone came up a few times. Among the patients, none had received any treatment before thyroid surgery. This TCR was sampled from a male donor with papillary thyroid cancer or a benign thyroid nodule (not recorded which). Some clones in this sample may be carry-over from other donors' samples. Sequencing was performed on blood. This chain joins TRBV6-2 or TRBV6-3 and TRBJ2-1; TRBD2 matches at 14 bases. Here the CDR3 DNA reads TGTGCCAGCAGTGTGGGACTAGCGGGGGCCAATGAGCAGTTCTTC. Translation: CASSVGLAGANEQFF.